Listed below are T cell receptor beta chains from one sample, sequenced in a study of human T cells and chemical hapten exposure. TCRdb fed the RACE reads into MiXCR, producing one record per CDR3 protein. In the table there are about 350,000 distinct CDR3 sequences, under 6.5% of which are singletons. This specimen was whole blood, taken in connection with sensitization to the hapten diphenylcyclopropenone (DPC). The source of these receptors is a woman under 30 with alopecia areata. Some clones in this sample may be carry-over from other donors' samples. CDR3s include the opening cysteine and the closing phenylalanine or tryptophan. Each record gives: V gene, D gene, clone size, CDR3 length, J gene, CDR3 DNA, CDR3 protein. D genes are given only for firm matches. Clone size is given for some rows only: seen once, a few or many times, or a class if the clone is expanded.

v_gene: TRBV6-5; d_gene: NA; abundance: few; len: 15; j_gene: TRBJ2-3; CDR3nt: TGTGCCAGCAGTTACTCGTTAGTAGCGGCAGATACGCAGTATTTT; CDR3aa: CASSYSLVAADTQYF
v_gene: TRBV5-1; d_gene: TRBD1; abundance: few; len: 15; j_gene: TRBJ2-7; CDR3nt: TGCGCCAGCAGCTTTGACAGGGGTCCGTCCTACGAGCAGTACTTC; CDR3aa: CASSFDRGPSYEQYF
v_gene: TRBV27; d_gene: NA; abundance: NA; len: 14; j_gene: TRBJ2-7; CDR3nt: TGTGCCAGCAGTTCCCAGGGAATGGAGGGCGAGCAGTACTTC; CDR3aa: CASSSQGMEGEQYF
v_gene: TRBV20-1; d_gene: TRBD1; abundance: few; len: 14; j_gene: TRBJ1-4; CDR3nt: TGCAGTGCTATGGACAGGGCCGCTAATGAAAAACTGTTTTTT; CDR3aa: CSAMDRAANEKLFF
v_gene: TRBV7-2; d_gene: TRBD2; abundance: NA; len: 14; j_gene: TRBJ2-7; CDR3nt: TGTGCCAGCAGTCTCAGCGGGGGTACGGGGGAGCAGTACTTC; CDR3aa: CASSLSGGTGEQYF
v_gene: TRBV7-2; d_gene: NA; abundance: NA; len: 16; j_gene: TRBJ2-3; CDR3nt: TGTGCCAGCAGCTCACACGCCGGGGGTATCCCAGATACGCAGTATTTT; CDR3aa: CASSSHAGGIPDTQYF
v_gene: TRBV5-6; d_gene: NA; abundance: few; len: 15; j_gene: TRBJ2-7; CDR3nt: TGTGCCAGCAGCTTGGAATTGGGGGCCCGCTACGAGCAGTACTTC; CDR3aa: CASSLELGARYEQYF
v_gene: TRBV9; d_gene: NA; abundance: many; len: 15; j_gene: TRBJ1-6; CDR3nt: TGTGCCAGCAGCGTACAGACGGGGTATAATTCACCCCTCCACTTT; CDR3aa: CASSVQTGYNSPLHF
v_gene: TRBV5-1; d_gene: NA; abundance: NA; len: 14; j_gene: TRBJ2-5; CDR3nt: TGCGCCAGCAGCTTGGGAGCTACCCAAGAGACCCAGTACTTC; CDR3aa: CASSLGATQETQYF
v_gene: TRBV3-1; d_gene: NA; abundance: many; len: 14; j_gene: TRBJ2-3; CDR3nt: TGTGCCAGCAGCCACCGGTTGGGCACAGATACGCAGTATTTT; CDR3aa: CASSHRLGTDTQYF
v_gene: TRBV7-9; d_gene: TRBD1; abundance: NA; len: 21; j_gene: TRBJ2-3; CDR3nt: TGTGCCAGCAGCTTAGGGGGACAGGGAAAGTGGCACACAGGGCACACAGATACGCAGTATTTT; CDR3aa: CASSLGGQGKWHTGHTDTQYF
v_gene: TRBV12-3/TRBV12-4; d_gene: NA; abundance: many; len: 16; j_gene: TRBJ1-3; CDR3nt: TGTGCCAGCAGTTTGGGGGGGAAGAGCTCTGGAAACACCATATATTTT; CDR3aa: CASSLGGKSSGNTIYF
v_gene: TRBV12-3/TRBV12-4; d_gene: TRBD2; abundance: many; len: 16; j_gene: TRBJ2-3; CDR3nt: TGTGCCAGCAGTCCCGGACTAGCGGGGGGGCCAGATACGCAGTATTTT; CDR3aa: CASSPGLAGGPDTQYF
v_gene: TRBV5-1; d_gene: TRBD1; abundance: NA; len: 15; j_gene: TRBJ2-7; CDR3nt: TGCGCCAGCAGCTTGGGGACAGGGCCTGCCTACGAGCAGTACTTC; CDR3aa: CASSLGTGPAYEQYF
v_gene: TRBV18; d_gene: NA; abundance: many; len: 15; j_gene: TRBJ1-5; CDR3nt: TGTGCCAGCTCCTCGAAATCGGGGGGCAATCAGCCCCAGCATTTT; CDR3aa: CASSSKSGGNQPQHF
v_gene: TRBV13; d_gene: NA; abundance: NA; len: 17; j_gene: TRBJ2-1; CDR3nt: TGTGCCAGCAGCGGACCCCGGGACATCAGCTCCTACAATGAGCAGTTCTTC; CDR3aa: CASSGPRDISSYNEQFF
v_gene: TRBV18; d_gene: NA; abundance: many; len: 13; j_gene: TRBJ1-1; CDR3nt: TGTGCCAGCTCCCTCCGGGACGTTCATGAAGCTTTCTTT; CDR3aa: CASSLRDVHEAFF
v_gene: TRBV5-1; d_gene: NA; abundance: many; len: 16; j_gene: TRBJ1-5; CDR3nt: TGCGCCAGCAGCTTGGCTACGGGGGATAGCAATCAGCCCCAGCATTTT; CDR3aa: CASSLATGDSNQPQHF
v_gene: TRBV9; d_gene: TRBD1; abundance: NA; len: 14; j_gene: TRBJ1-4; CDR3nt: TGTGCCAGCAGCCGACACAGGGGCGAGGAAAAACTGTTTTTT; CDR3aa: CASSRHRGEEKLFF
v_gene: TRBV5-1; d_gene: TRBD2; abundance: NA; len: 16; j_gene: TRBJ2-1; CDR3nt: TGCGCCAGCAGCTCTGAGGGGACTAGCGGACACAATGAGCAGTTCTTC; CDR3aa: CASSSEGTSGHNEQFF
v_gene: TRBV7-2; d_gene: TRBD1; abundance: NA; len: 14; j_gene: TRBJ2-3; CDR3nt: TGTGCCAGCAGCTCCAGGAGACAGGGTTTGACGCAGTATTTT; CDR3aa: CASSSRRQGLTQYF
v_gene: TRBV3-1; d_gene: NA; abundance: few; len: 14; j_gene: TRBJ1-1; CDR3nt: TGTGCCAGCAGCCAAAATGGTATGAACACTGAAGCTTTCTTT; CDR3aa: CASSQNGMNTEAFF
v_gene: TRBV6-2/TRBV6-3; d_gene: TRBD2; abundance: NA; len: 15; j_gene: TRBJ2-3; CDR3nt: TGTGCCAGCAGTTACCCCGTCGGGGGGACAGATACGCAGTATTTT; CDR3aa: CASSYPVGGTDTQYF
v_gene: TRBV7-9; d_gene: TRBD1; abundance: few; len: 15; j_gene: TRBJ2-3; CDR3nt: TGTGCCAGCAGCGGCGGACAGGGAGGCACAGATACGCAGTATTTT; CDR3aa: CASSGGQGGTDTQYF
v_gene: TRBV6-5; d_gene: NA; abundance: NA; len: 16; j_gene: TRBJ2-7; CDR3nt: TGTGCCAGCAGTTACTCGAAGTCGGACAGTAAGTACGAGCAGTACTTC; CDR3aa: CASSYSKSDSKYEQYF
v_gene: TRBV9; d_gene: NA; abundance: many; len: 12; j_gene: TRBJ2-3; CDR3nt: TGTGCCAGCAGCGTAGGGGAAGATACGCAGTATTTT; CDR3aa: CASSVGEDTQYF
v_gene: TRBV7-6; d_gene: NA; abundance: few; len: 12; j_gene: TRBJ2-7; CDR3nt: TGTGCCAGCAGCGTTGGGCAGGACGAGCAGTACTTC; CDR3aa: CASSVGQDEQYF
v_gene: TRBV6-1; d_gene: TRBD1; abundance: few; len: 13; j_gene: TRBJ1-4; CDR3nt: TGTGCCAGAGATACAGGGGGTGATGAAAAACTGTTTTTT; CDR3aa: CARDTGGDEKLFF
v_gene: TRBV5-4; d_gene: NA; abundance: NA; len: 15; j_gene: TRBJ2-3; CDR3nt: TGTGCCAGCACCATCGGCGGCAGCGCGGGAGATACGCAGTATTTT; CDR3aa: CASTIGGSAGDTQYF
v_gene: TRBV12-3/TRBV12-4; d_gene: NA; abundance: many; len: 14; j_gene: TRBJ2-4; CDR3nt: TGTGCCAGCAGTTTCTGGGGGGCTAAAAACATTCAGTACTTC; CDR3aa: CASSFWGAKNIQYF
v_gene: TRBV5-1; d_gene: NA; abundance: few; len: 15; j_gene: TRBJ2-6; CDR3nt: TGCGCCAGCAGCTGGGGACAAACTGGGGCCAACGTCCTGACTTTC; CDR3aa: CASSWGQTGANVLTF
v_gene: TRBV7-2; d_gene: NA; abundance: many; len: 15; j_gene: TRBJ1-6; CDR3nt: TGTGCCAGCAGCTTAGCGGGTCGAAATAATTCACCCCTCCACTTT; CDR3aa: CASSLAGRNNSPLHF
v_gene: TRBV9; d_gene: TRBD1; abundance: few; len: 15; j_gene: TRBJ2-7; CDR3nt: TGTGCCAGCAGCGTAGCCGGGACAGTCTACGACGAGCAGTACTTC; CDR3aa: CASSVAGTVYDEQYF
v_gene: TRBV5-5; d_gene: NA; abundance: NA; len: 15; j_gene: TRBJ1-5; CDR3nt: TGTGCCAGCAGCTCGGGAGGGCTGAGCAATCAGCCCCAGCATTTT; CDR3aa: CASSSGGLSNQPQHF
v_gene: TRBV3-1; d_gene: NA; abundance: many; len: 12; j_gene: TRBJ2-1; CDR3nt: TGTGCCAGCAGCCCGTTCGGCAATGAGCAGTTCTTC; CDR3aa: CASSPFGNEQFF
v_gene: TRBV12-3/TRBV12-4; d_gene: TRBD1; abundance: many; len: 14; j_gene: TRBJ1-2; CDR3nt: TGTGCCAGCAGCCTCACAGGGGGACCCTATGGCTACACCTTC; CDR3aa: CASSLTGGPYGYTF
v_gene: TRBV6-5; d_gene: NA; abundance: few; len: 16; j_gene: TRBJ2-3; CDR3nt: TGTGCCAGCAGCCCCAGGGGGGGGTATAGCACAGATACGCAGTATTTT; CDR3aa: CASSPRGGYSTDTQYF